This TCR beta chain was captured by sequencing in a study of blood T cell repertoires in COVID-19. Study summary: COVID-19 samples, acute and convalescent, were from the United States, Italy and Spain. PBMCs, B-cell-depleted T cells, or T cells were the source of the cDNA or gDNA that made up the material.

Authors' methods: Nucleated cell number was recorded as an estimate derived from reference gene primer amplification. Assay: immunoSEQ multiplex PCR; the TCRdb copy retains only in-frame clones and omits some. V and J calls and clone size are given by that table; D and trimming were obtained from the DNA. The sample has under 250,000 clones; around 81% are singletons. This CDR3 comprises 14 residues. V gave up 6 bases and J gave up 2 bases, with 10 bases separating them. The germline gives CDR1 KGHSH, CDR2 LQKENI. The TCR comes from a human donor in a cohort sampled during active COVID-19. The gene calls are TRBV18 and TRBJ2-2, with D possibly called TRBD1 or TRBD2 (5 bases each). Sequencing input: peripheral blood. The CDR3 loop reads CASSPGSNTGELFF. The CDR3 nucleotides read TGTGCCAGCTCTCCAGGGAGTAACACCGGGGAGCTGTTTTTT. Supplemented by reference TRBV18 and TRBJ2-2, the full variable domain reads NAGVMQNPRHLVRRRGQEARLRCSPMKGHSHVYWYRQLPEEGLKFMVYLQKENIIDESGMPKERFSAEFPKEGPSILRIQQVVRGDSAAYFCASSPGSNTGELFFGEGSRLTVL.